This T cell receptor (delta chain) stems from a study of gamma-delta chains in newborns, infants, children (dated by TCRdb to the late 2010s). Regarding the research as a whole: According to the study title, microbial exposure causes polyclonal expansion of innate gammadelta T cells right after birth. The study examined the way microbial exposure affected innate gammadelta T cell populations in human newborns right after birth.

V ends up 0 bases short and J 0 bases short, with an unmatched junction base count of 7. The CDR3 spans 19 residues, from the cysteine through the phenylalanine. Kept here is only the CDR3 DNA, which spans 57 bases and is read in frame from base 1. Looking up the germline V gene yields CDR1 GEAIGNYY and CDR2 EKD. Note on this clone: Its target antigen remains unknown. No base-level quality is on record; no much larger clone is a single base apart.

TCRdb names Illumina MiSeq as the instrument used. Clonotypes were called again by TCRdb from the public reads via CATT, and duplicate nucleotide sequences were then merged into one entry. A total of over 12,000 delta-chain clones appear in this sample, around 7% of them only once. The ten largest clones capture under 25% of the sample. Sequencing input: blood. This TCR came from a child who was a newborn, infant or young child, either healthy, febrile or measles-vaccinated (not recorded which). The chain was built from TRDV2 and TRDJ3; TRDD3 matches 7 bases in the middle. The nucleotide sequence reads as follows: TGTGCCTGTGACACCTGGGGGACGGAGAGCTCCTGGGACACCCGACAGATGTTTTTC. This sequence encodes CACDTWGTESSWDTRQMFF.